The next 25 T cell receptor beta chains were all read from a single sample in a study of cytomegalovirus exposure and HLA in healthy donors. The PCR used 60 Vbeta and 13 Jbeta primers. Measured with immunoSEQ multiplex PCR; TCRdb has only the in-frame clones, and not every one. Here the sample spans over 75,000 clones, roughly 66% being singletons. The sequencing sample was made of PBMCs. All receptors come from a man aged 30 to 39 in good health and CMV-seronegative.

The gene calls are TRBV28 and TRBJ2-7, with a possible D match to TRBD2 (5 bases). Germline V gives CDR1 MDHEN, CDR2 SYDVKM. The CDR3 sequence is 14 residues long. Trimming removed 7 bases at V and 0 bases at J, with 13 bases between. CDR3 sequence: CASTEPGYSYEQYF. The CDR3 coding sequence is TGTGCCAGCACCGAACCGGGATACTCCTACGAGCAGTACTTC.

This clone was recorded a few times. The V and J genes are TRBV6-1 and TRBJ2-5, with TRBD2 matching over 8 bases. Germline-derived CDR1 and CDR2 are MNHNS and SASEGT. V gave up 4 bases and J gave up 4 bases; unmatched junction bases: 11. The CDR3 sequence is 16 residues long. The CDR3 region has the DNA TGTGCCAGCAGTGTAGACGGGACTAGAGGGGCAGAGACCCAGTACTTC. Protein: CASSVDGTRGAETQYF.

This chain connects TRBV7-3 to TRBJ2-3; 10 positions match TRBD2. Germline loops: CDR1 SGHTA, CDR2 FQGTGA. V trimming: 5 bases; J trimming: 3 bases; junction bases outside the gene matches: 5. This CDR3 has 15 amino acids. CDR3 sequence (DNA): TGTGCCAGCAGCACTCAGCGGGAGGGGACAGATACGCAGTATTTT. Its protein is CASSTQREGTDTQYF.

This clone was recorded a few times. The chain couples TRBV5-6 to TRBJ2-3; 10 bases align to TRBD1. Unmatched junction bases numbered 15, after V lost 4 bases and J lost 1 base. This CDR3 comprises 19 residues. The germline V gene encodes CDR1 SGHDT and CDR2 YYEEEE. CDR3 sequence: CASSRVVGTGDEGTDTQYF. In nucleotides, the CDR3 is TGTGCCAGCAGCAGGGTCGTAGGGACAGGGGACGAGGGCACAGATACGCAGTATTTT.

This clone was picked up a small number of times. V is TRBV6-5 and J is TRBJ2-7, with TRBD1 identical over 7 bases. The CDR3 has 13 residues. Germline V gene sequence: CDR1 MNHEY, CDR2 SVGAGI. Losses at the gene ends were 5 bases for V and 5 bases for J; bases not matched to a gene: 6. In DNA form, the CDR3 reads TGTGCCAGCAGTCATGGACAGGTTAACGAGCAGTACTTC. This translates into CASSHGQVNEQYF.

The V call is TRBV7-9, the J call TRBJ2-7; 7 nucleotides match TRBD2. CDR1 SEHNR and CDR2 FQNEAQ come from the germline V gene (reference sequence). V trimming: 5 bases; J trimming: 6 bases; junction bases outside the gene matches: 13. The CDR3 is made up of 15 amino acids. CDR3 region: CASSQSMTSFGEQYF. CDR3 in DNA: TGTGCCAGCAGCCAATCGATGACTAGCTTCGGCGAGCAGTACTTC.

This sequence joins TRBV5-1 and TRBJ2-2, with D perhaps matching TRBD2 (5 bases). CDR1 SGHRS and CDR2 YFSETQ come from the germline V gene. V was pared by 2 bases and J by 1 base, with 15 bases between. This CDR3 is built from 17 residues. Here the CDR3 reads CASSFSFTRQNTGELFF. The CDR3 coding sequence is TGCGCCAGCAGCTTTTCATTTACTAGGCAGAACACCGGGGAGCTGTTTTTT.

This chain uses TRBV27 with TRBJ1-5; TRBD1 matches 9 bases. CDR3 length: 14 amino acids. The germline gives CDR1 MNHEY, CDR2 SMNVEV (reference sequence). J lost 6 bases, V lost 5 bases, and 5 bases had no gene match. The CDR3 nucleotides are TGTGCCAGCAGTCGACAGGGGGACGCTCAGCCCCAGCATTTT. It codes for CASSRQGDAQPQHF.

The chain recombines TRBV5-1 with TRBJ1-4, with a tentative D call TRBD1 (5 bases). This CDR3 contains 13 residues. Looked up from germline, CDR1 is SGHRS and CDR2 is YFSETQ. Trimming pared 1 base from V and 13 bases from J, leaving 14 bases between. The CDR3 reads CASSLTDGAGLFF. Written as DNA, the CDR3 is TGCGCCAGCAGCTTGACTGATGGGGCCGGACTGTTTTTT.

The chain has TRBV13 and TRBJ2-2, with D possibly being TRBD2 (5 bases). The CDR3 is 13 amino acids. V lost 7 bases and J lost 5, with 11 bases in between. From germline, CDR1 is PRHDT and CDR2 FYEKMQ (reference sequence). CDR3 DNA: TGTGCCAGCAACTCCCGCGGGACCGGGGAGCTGTTTTTT. Protein sequence: CASNSRGTGELFF. Together with reference TRBV13 and TRBJ2-2, the CDR3 gives the full variable domain: AAGVIQSPRHLIKEKRETATLKCYPIPRHDTVYWYQQGPGQDPQFLISFYEKMQSDKGSIPDRFSAQQFSDYHSELNMSSLELGDSALYFCASNSRGTGELFFGEGSRLTVL.

The chain uses TRBV6-5 and TRBJ1-2, with D possibly TRBD1 on 6 matching bases. The germline CDR1 and CDR2 sequences are MNHEY and SVGAGI. This CDR3 is 14 amino acids long. Trimming took off 5 bases at V and 3 bases at J, with 13 bases between the two ends. For the CDR3, the DNA is TGTGCCAGCAGTCCGAGGGGGGGGGACTATGGCTACACCTTC. It encodes CASSPRGGDYGYTF.

This clone was observed once. V gene TRBV5-8 combines with J gene TRBJ1-1; D remains unclear. V was shortened by 4 bases and J by 3 bases, with 7 bases between the two germline ends. The CDR3 is 12 residues long. Germline CDR1 reads SGHTS; CDR2 reads YDEGEE. CDR3: CASSRGYTEAFF. CDR3 in DNA: TGTGCCAGCAGCCGAGGGTACACTGAAGCTTTCTTT.

V usage is TRBV6-5 and J usage is TRBJ2-1, with 12 bases aligning to TRBD2. The V gene's germline CDR1 is MNHEY and CDR2 SVGAGI. There are 15 residues in the CDR3. Trimming cost V 1 base and J 7 bases; bases outside gene matches: 2. The CDR3 sequence is CASSYLGLAGNEQFF. CDR3 sequence (DNA): TGTGCCAGCAGTTACTTGGGACTAGCGGGTAATGAGCAGTTCTTC.

As concerns this clone: Other DNA sequences in the sample encode the same CDR3. The genes are TRBV27 and TRBJ1-1; D may be TRBD1 (5 bases). The germline CDR1 and CDR2 sequences are MNHEY and SMNVEV (reference sequence). This CDR3 is built from 13 residues. V lost 2 bases and J 2 bases, leaving 6 bases between the germline ends. CDR3 bases: TGTGCCAGCAGTTTACAGGGCAACACTGAAGCTTTCTTT. Translating gives CASSLQGNTEAFF.

The genes are TRBV7-2 and TRBJ1-2; TRBD1 matches at 7 bases. With V trimmed by 2 bases and J by 4 bases, 4 bases remained unmatched. The CDR3 is 14 residues long. Germline assignment: CDR1 SGHTA and CDR2 FQGNSA. The CDR3 loop is CASSLPGQIYGYTF. CDR3 coding DNA: TGTGCCAGCAGCTTACCGGGACAGATCTATGGCTACACCTTC.

J is TRBJ2-1 and V is TRBV5-1, with 10 positions matching TRBD2. The length of the CDR3 is 15 residues. Losses at the gene ends were 4 bases for V and 4 bases for J; bases not matched to a gene: 5. Germline lookup yields CDR1 SGHRS and CDR2 YFSETQ. The DNA of the CDR3 is TGCGCCAGCAGCCAAGCGGGAGGGTCTTACAATGAGCAGTTCTTC. Its translation: CASSQAGGSYNEQFF.

Only a few counts were recorded for this clone. The chain links TRBV15 to TRBJ1-5; a possible D gene is TRBD1 (6 bases). This CDR3 comprises 15 residues. With 4 bases removed from V and 2 bases from J, the gap between germline ends came to 12 bases. From germline, CDR1 is LNHNV and CDR2 YYDKDF (reference sequence). The DNA of the CDR3 is TGTGCCACCAGCAACCGATACAGGGGCAATCAGCCCCAGCATTTT. Its protein is CATSNRYRGNQPQHF.

DNA for the CDR3: TGCGCCAGCAGCTTCGTGCTAGCGGGAGGGCCGGAGACCCAGTACTTC. This encodes CASSFVLAGGPETQYF. This chain joins TRBV5-1 and TRBJ2-5; 12 nucleotides align to TRBD2. Germline V gene sequence: CDR1 SGHRS, CDR2 YFSETQ. Trimming removed 2 bases from V and 5 bases from J; junction bases left unmatched: 7. The length of the CDR3 is 16 residues.

This chain links TRBV19 with TRBJ2-5, with D maybe TRBD2 (6 bases). With 7 bases removed from V and 4 bases from J, the gap between germline ends came to 19 bases. This CDR3 is 15 amino acids long. CDR1 is LNHDA and CDR2 is SQIVND in the germline V gene (reference sequence). In nucleotides, the CDR3 is TGTGCCAGTAAGGGGCGGGACCCAGCCGTAGAGACCCAGTACTTC. Its translation: CASKGRDPAVETQYF.

This chain joins TRBV30 and TRBJ2-3, with a tentative D call TRBD2 (5 bases). V was pared by 2 bases and J by 5 bases, with 8 bases between. Germline V lookup: CDR1 GTSNPN, CDR2 SVGIG (reference sequence). CDR3 size: 12 residues. The CDR3, as DNA: TGTGCCTGGAGTATGGAGGAAGATACGCAGTATTTT. Protein: CAWSMEEDTQYF.

V usage is TRBV4-3 and J usage is TRBJ1-4; 8 bases line up with TRBD1. Losses at the gene ends were 2 bases for V and 8 bases for J; bases not matched to a gene: 7. The germline CDR1 and CDR2 sequences are LGHNA and YSLEER. CDR3 length: 15 residues. The CDR3 DNA reads TGCGCCAGCAGCCAAAGTAGGACAGGGTACGAAAAACTGTTTTTT. Translated: CASSQSRTGYEKLFF.

The chain links TRBV9 to TRBJ2-5; a weak D match, TRBD1 (5 bases). The CDR3 totals 13 residues. Between the trimmed V and J ends, which lost 4 bases and 5 bases, there was a span of 12 bases. Germline CDR1 is SGDLS and CDR2 is YYNGEE. The DNA of the CDR3 is TGTGCCAGCAGCAAGACAGCGTATGAGACCCAGTACTTC. This encodes CASSKTAYETQYF.

The chain carries TRBV18 and TRBJ2-7; 7 bases fit TRBD1. The V segment lost 6 bases and the J segment 4 bases; nucleotides outside the gene matches: 6. The CDR3 contains 13 residues. Germline assignment: CDR1 KGHSH and CDR2 LQKENI. The CDR3 protein is CASSPSGGYEQYF. Written as DNA, the CDR3 is TGTGCCAGCTCTCCCTCAGGGGGTTACGAGCAGTACTTC.

This clone has only one observation. The rearrangement links TRBV27 to TRBJ2-1; the match to TRBD2 covers 9 bases. Germline loops: CDR1 MNHEY, CDR2 SMNVEV (reference sequence). This CDR3 spans 15 amino acids. Trimming took 4 bases from V and 2 from J; bases not matched to a gene: 3. The DNA for the CDR3 is TGTGCCAGCAGTTCGAGCGGGAGGACCTACAATGAGCAGTTCTTC. Protein product: CASSSSGRTYNEQFF.

This chain links TRBV6-1 with TRBJ1-1, with 7 nucleotides matching TRBD1. The germline V gene encodes CDR1 MNHNS and CDR2 SASEGT. V trimming: 2 bases; J trimming: 7 bases; junction bases outside the gene matches: 10. This CDR3 contains 15 residues. CDR3 coding DNA: TGTGCCAGCAGTGAATCCGGAGGGGGCGGGAATGAAGCTTTCTTT. Amino acid sequence: CASSESGGGGNEAFF.